Presented here are 21 T cell receptor beta chains from one specimen sequenced in a study of a mutant IDH1 vaccine in newly diagnosed glioma. Measured with immunoSEQ multiplex PCR; TCRdb has only the in-frame clones, and not every one. The table includes fewer than 35,000 clones, around 91% detected once. These receptors' antigens are unknown. Specified time point: week 11, during vaccination. What each vaccine dose contained was 300 ug of mutant IDH1 20-mer peptide, accompanied by topical imiquimod. The material was PBMCs, obtained from a glioma patient whose treatment included an IDH1 peptide vaccine. The receptors stem from a man younger than 35 with glioma.

A remark on this clone: This specimen includes other DNA sequences encoding the same CDR3. The chain recombines TRBV6-1 with TRBJ2-3; D not certain. Germline V lookup: CDR1 MNHNS, CDR2 SASEGT. The CDR3 has 12 residues. Trimming stripped 1 base from V and 7 bases from J, with 6 bases between. The CDR3 DNA follows: TGTGCCAGCAGTGAAGGGCCTTATACGCAGTATTTT. Its protein product is CASSEGPYTQYF.

The chain joins TRBV4-2 to TRBJ1-4, with D hard to call. In germline, CDR1 is LGHNA, CDR2 YNFKEQ. The CDR3 has 16 amino acids. Trimming took 4 bases from V and 4 from J, leaving 16 bases between them. The CDR3 loop is CASSLDGYLLNEKLFF. The CDR3 bases are TGTGCCAGCAGCCTGGACGGCTACCTCCTTAATGAAAAACTGTTTTTT.

V and J are TRBV5-4 and TRBJ1-3, with D unresolved. V was trimmed by 3 bases and J by 0 bases, leaving 4 bases between them. CDR3 length: 13 residues. Per the germline V gene, CDR1 is SGHNT and CDR2 is YYREEE (reference sequence). Here the CDR3 DNA reads TGTGCCAGCAGCTCGATCTCTGGAAACACCATATATTTT. Its protein product is CASSSISGNTIYF.

In nucleotides, the CDR3 is TGTGCCAGCAGTTTCCAGAGCGGGAGCTACGAGCAGTACTTC. Translating gives CASSFQSGSYEQYF. The gene calls are TRBV27 and TRBJ2-7; 8 nucleotides agree with TRBD2. CDR1 is MNHEY, CDR2 SMNVEV, per germline (reference sequence). The CDR3 is made up of 14 amino acids. With 3 bases clipped from V and 3 bases from J, the junction kept 4 bases outside the gene matches.

This chain connects TRBV7-9 to TRBJ2-6, with D maybe TRBD2 (6 bases). Per the germline V gene, CDR1 is SEHNR and CDR2 is FQNEAQ (reference sequence). V was shortened by 3 bases and J by 0 bases, with 9 bases between the two germline ends. The CDR3 has 16 amino acids. The CDR3 DNA sequence: TGTGCCAGCAGCTTCGGGGGTACCTCTGGGGCCAACGTCCTGACTTTC. This translates into CASSFGGTSGANVLTF.

This clone was detected once. This chain links TRBV19 with TRBJ2-2; 11 positions agree with TRBD2. There are 16 residues in the CDR3. V dropped 5 bases and J dropped 5; count of bases not matched to a gene: 7. The germline CDR1 and CDR2 sequences are LNHDA and SQIVND (reference sequence). The CDR3 is CASSARLAGLTGELFF. DNA of the CDR3: TGTGCCAGTAGTGCCCGACTAGCGGGGTTAACCGGGGAGCTGTTTTTT.

This clone occurred once. V and J are TRBV11-2 and TRBJ2-3, with D perhaps given as TRBD1 or TRBD2 (8 bases each). The length of the CDR3 is 16 residues. The germline V gene encodes CDR1 SGHAT and CDR2 FQNNGV. The V end was cut by 5 bases, the J end by 4 bases, with 19 bases between. CDR3 residues: CASSAGGGRRADTQYF. CDR3 coding DNA: TGTGCCAGCAGCGCAGGGGGCGGGAGGAGGGCAGATACGCAGTATTTT. Full variable domain (rest looked up from reference TRBV11-2 and TRBJ2-3): EAGVAQSPRYKIIEKRQSVAFWCNPISGHATLYWYQQILGQGPKLLIQFQNNGVVDDSQLPKDRFSAERLKGVDSTLKIQPAKLEDSAVYLCASSAGGGRRADTQYFGPGTRLTVL.

This clone was counted only a few times. The chain combines TRBV4-2 with TRBJ2-7; D call uncertain. CDR3 length: 16 residues. Germline V gives CDR1 LGHNA, CDR2 YNFKEQ. Trimming stripped 0 bases from V and 1 base from J, with 13 bases between. CDR3 DNA sequence: TGTGCCAGCAGCCAAGAGGGCAGCATCCCTTCCTACGAGCAGTACTTC. Amino acids: CASSQEGSIPSYEQYF.

This chain joins TRBV9 and TRBJ1-1; D uncertain. CDR3 length equals 14 residues. The germline V gene has CDR1 SGDLS and CDR2 YYNGEE. The germline V and J ends were trimmed by 4 bases and 3 bases, with 13 bases remaining between them. In DNA form, the CDR3 reads TGTGCCAGCAGCCCCCGACCAGTAGACACTGAAGCTTTCTTT. It is translated as CASSPRPVDTEAFF.

The gene calls are TRBV4-2 and TRBJ1-4; no clear D gene. The CDR3 runs 18 residues. V dropped 0 bases and J dropped 8 bases, with 22 bases sitting between them. Per the germline V gene, CDR1 is LGHNA and CDR2 is YNFKEQ. The CDR3 DNA follows: TGTGCCAGCAGCCAAGATCGAGCGATACGGGGAGTTAACGAAAAACTGTTTTTT. Residues: CASSQDRAIRGVNEKLFF.

V gene TRBV10-2 combines with J gene TRBJ1-2; TRBD1 agrees at 7 bases. V trimming: 2 bases; J trimming: 7 bases; junction bases outside the gene matches: 4. The CDR3 spans 13 residues. Germline CDR1 is WSHSY and CDR2 is SAAADI. DNA for the CDR3: TGCGCCAGCAGTGAGCCAGGGGGAGGTGGCTACACCTTC. The encoded protein is CASSEPGGGGYTF.

The chain uses TRBV7-8 and TRBJ2-7, with D possibly called TRBD1 or TRBD2 (5 bases each). Trimming cost V 1 base and J 0 bases, with 13 bases left between them. Germline CDR1 reads SGHVS; CDR2 reads FQNEAQ. The CDR3 is 16 residues long. The CDR3: CASSLDRDRPSYEQYF. DNA for the CDR3: TGTGCCAGCAGCTTAGACCGGGACCGACCCTCCTACGAGCAGTACTTC. Drawing the rest from reference TRBV7-8 and TRBJ2-7, the complete variable domain is GAGVSQSPRYKVAKRGQDVALRCDPISGHVSLFWYQQALGQGPEFLTYFQNEAQLDKSGLPSDRFFAERPEGSVSTLKIQRTQQEDSAVYLCASSLDRDRPSYEQYFGPGTRLTVT.

The rearrangement links TRBV6-5 to TRBJ2-5; 10 nucleotides align to TRBD1. V lost 7 bases, J lost 4 bases, and 9 bases stayed unmatched. Per germline, CDR1 MNHEY and CDR2 SVGAGI. The CDR3 covers 15 residues. The CDR3 DNA reads as TGTGCCAGCACCGTGACAGGGGGCGCTTTAGAGACCCAGTACTTC. This gives the protein CASTVTGGALETQYF.

This clone showed up just a few times. V usage is TRBV9 and J usage is TRBJ2-2; D is possibly TRBD1 (6 bases). CDR3 size: 16 residues. The germline CDR1 and CDR2 sequences are SGDLS and YYNGEE. The V end was cut by 0 bases, the J end by 3 bases, with 12 bases between. CDR3 in DNA: TGTGCCAGCAGCGTAGAGGACAGCCTGGACACCGGGGAGCTGTTTTTT. Translation: CASSVEDSLDTGELFF. The variable domain in full, completed from reference TRBV9 and TRBJ2-2, reads DSGVTQTPKHLITATGQRVTLRCSPRSGDLSVYWYQQSLDQGLQFLIQYYNGEERAKGNILERFSAQQFPDLHSELNLSSLELGDSALYFCASSVEDSLDTGELFFGEGSRLTVL.

The chain couples TRBV25-1 to TRBJ1-2, with TRBD1 as a possible D gene (6 bases). Germline CDR1 and CDR2: MGHDK and SYGVNS. CDR3 length: 15 amino acids. V was clipped by 4 bases and J by 3 bases, with 15 bases between them. CDR3 DNA: TGTGCCAGCAGTGGAACCGACAGGAGTTACTATGGCTACACCTTC. Translation: CASSGTDRSYYGYTF.

The gene calls are TRBV9 and TRBJ1-2; D is perhaps TRBD1 (5 bases). Trimming left V 4 bases short and J 5 bases short, with 12 bases between. The V gene's germline CDR1 is SGDLS and CDR2 YYNGEE. The CDR3 has 13 residues. CDR3 coding DNA: TGTGCCAGCAGCCGCTCTACAGGTTATGGCTACACCTTC. It codes for CASSRSTGYGYTF.

In this sample, this clone turned up once. The genes are TRBV10-3 and TRBJ1-1; D is undetermined. The CDR3 is made up of 15 amino acids. Germline CDR1 is ENHRY and CDR2 is SYGVKD. Trimming cost V 2 bases and J 0 bases, with 10 bases left between them. CDR3 DNA sequence: TGTGCCATCAGTGAGGAGGCAGGCTTGAACACTGAAGCTTTCTTT. It is translated as CAISEEAGLNTEAFF.

The chain links TRBV4-3 to TRBJ2-1, with 7 bases matching TRBD1. CDR3 length equals 16 residues. Per the germline V gene, CDR1 is LGHNA and CDR2 is YSLEER. V lost 4 bases to trimming and J lost 10 bases; unmatched junction nucleotides: 16. CDR3 region: CASSPRGGAYRGEQFF. Here the CDR3 DNA reads TGCGCCAGCAGCCCCAGAGGGGGCGCCTACCGTGGAGAGCAGTTCTTC.

This chain links TRBV5-1 with TRBJ2-5, with D maybe TRBD1 (6 bases). The germline gives CDR1 SGHRS, CDR2 YFSETQ. The CDR3 loop spans 12 amino acids. Trimming left V 4 bases short and J 6 bases short, with 10 bases between. CDR3 DNA sequence: TGCGCCAGCAGCACCGACAGGAAGACCCAGTACTTC. This gives the protein CASSTDRKTQYF.

V is TRBV10-1 and J is TRBJ1-4; perhaps TRBD1 as D (5 bases). Deletions cut 2 bases from V and 3 bases from J, with 16 bases between. Germline-derived CDR1 and CDR2 are WNHNN and SYGVQD (reference sequence). This CDR3 comprises 17 residues. The CDR3 nucleotides are TGCGCCAGCAGTGAGGGTCCATGGGACGGGCCTAATGAAAAACTGTTTTTT. This sequence encodes CASSEGPWDGPNEKLFF.

This chain uses TRBV7-9 with TRBJ1-2; D is unclear. V dropped 3 bases and J dropped 6 bases, with 14 bases sitting between them. CDR1 and CDR2 from the germline V gene are SEHNR and FQNEAQ (reference sequence). This CDR3 comprises 14 residues. CDR3 nucleotide sequence: TGTGCCAGCAGCTTTCGAGCAGGATCGGATGGCTACACCTTC. This translates into CASSFRAGSDGYTF.